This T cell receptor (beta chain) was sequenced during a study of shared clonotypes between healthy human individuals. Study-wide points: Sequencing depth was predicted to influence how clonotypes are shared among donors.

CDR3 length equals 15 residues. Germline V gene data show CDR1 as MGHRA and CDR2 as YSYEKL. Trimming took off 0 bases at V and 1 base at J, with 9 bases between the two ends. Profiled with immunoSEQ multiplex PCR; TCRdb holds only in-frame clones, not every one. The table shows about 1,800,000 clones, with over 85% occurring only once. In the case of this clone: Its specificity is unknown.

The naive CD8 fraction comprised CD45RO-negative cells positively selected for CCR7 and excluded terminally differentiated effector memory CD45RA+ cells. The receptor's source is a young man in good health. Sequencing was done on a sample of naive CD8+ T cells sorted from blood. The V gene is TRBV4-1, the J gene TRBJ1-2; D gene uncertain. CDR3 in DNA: TGCGCCAGCAGCCAAGATTCGGGCTTTAACTATGGCTACACCTTC. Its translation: CASSQDSGFNYGYTF.